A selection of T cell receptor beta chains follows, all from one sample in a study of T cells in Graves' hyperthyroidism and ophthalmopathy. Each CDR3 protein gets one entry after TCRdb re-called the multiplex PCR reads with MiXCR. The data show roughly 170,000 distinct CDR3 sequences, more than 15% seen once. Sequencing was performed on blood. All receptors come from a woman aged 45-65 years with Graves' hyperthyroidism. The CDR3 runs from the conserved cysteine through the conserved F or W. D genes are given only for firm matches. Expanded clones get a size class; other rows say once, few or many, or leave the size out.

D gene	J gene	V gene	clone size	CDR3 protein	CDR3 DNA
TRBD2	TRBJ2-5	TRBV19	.	CASSITHLAGSRETQYF	TGTGCCAGTAGTATCACCCACCTAGCGGGGTCAAGGGAGACCCAGTACTTC
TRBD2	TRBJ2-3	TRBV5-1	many	CASTPPPGGPSDTQYF	TGCGCCAGCACTCCCCCCCCGGGGGGGCCATCAGATACGCAGTATTTT
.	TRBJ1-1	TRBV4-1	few	CASSREWGGNTEAFF	TGCGCCAGCAGCCGAGAGTGGGGAGGGAACACTGAAGCTTTCTTT
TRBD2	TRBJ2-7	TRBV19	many	CASSNRGGGYEQYF	TGTGCCAGCAGCAACAGAGGCGGGGGCTACGAGCAGTACTTC
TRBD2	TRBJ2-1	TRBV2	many	CASTRLAGGLGNEQFF	TGTGCCAGCACAAGACTAGCGGGGGGGCTCGGGAATGAGCAGTTCTTC
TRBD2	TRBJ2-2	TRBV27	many	CASSFPDSGGTGELFF	TGTGCCAGCAGTTTCCCGGACTCGGGAGGGACCGGGGAGCTGTTTTTT
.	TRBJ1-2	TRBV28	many	CASSSTIYGYTF	TGTGCCAGCAGCAGTACAATCTATGGCTACACCTTC
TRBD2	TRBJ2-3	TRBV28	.	CASTLTSGSTDTQYF	TGTGCCAGCACCTTGACTAGCGGGAGCACAGATACGCAGTATTTT
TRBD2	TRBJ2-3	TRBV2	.	CASIIGTSGSTDTQYF	TGTGCCAGCATAATCGGGACTAGCGGGAGTACAGATACGCAGTATTTT
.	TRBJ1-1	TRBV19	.	CASSIGVGVAEAFF	TGTGCCAGTAGTATAGGGGTGGGTGTCGCTGAAGCTTTCTTT
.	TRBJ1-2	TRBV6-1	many	CASSEGGFVRASGYTF	TGTGCCAGCAGTGAAGGGGGTTTCGTCCGGGCCTCTGGCTACACCTTC
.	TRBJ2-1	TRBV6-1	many	CASSSNNEQFF	TGTGCCAGCAGCTCGAACAATGAGCAGTTCTTC
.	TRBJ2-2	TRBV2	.	CASRVRTGELFF	TGTGCCAGCAGAGTCAGGACCGGGGAGCTGTTTTTT
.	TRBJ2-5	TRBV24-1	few	CATSDLKETQYF	TGTGCCACCAGTGATTTAAAAGAGACCCAGTACTTC
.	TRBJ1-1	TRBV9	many	CASSVAYAGYTEAFF	TGTGCCAGCAGCGTAGCCTATGCGGGTTACACTGAAGCTTTCTTT
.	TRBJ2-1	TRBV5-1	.	CASSRILTSRSSYNEQFF	TGCGCCAGCAGCCGCATACTTACTAGCCGGAGCTCCTACAATGAGCAGTTCTTC
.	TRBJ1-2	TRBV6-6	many	CASSYSPTARSNYGYTF	TGTGCCAGCAGTTACTCTCCGACGGCCAGGAGTAACTATGGCTACACCTTC
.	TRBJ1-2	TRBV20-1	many	CSASPLGTGELGYGYTF	TGCAGTGCTAGCCCTCTTGGCACAGGCGAATTAGGCTATGGCTACACCTTC
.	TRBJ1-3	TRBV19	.	CASSIQGTGNTIYF	TGTGCCAGTAGTATCCAGGGCACTGGAAACACCATATATTTT
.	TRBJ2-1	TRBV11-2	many	CASSPLGFSEQFF	TGTGCCAGCAGCCCCTTGGGATTTAGTGAGCAGTTCTTC
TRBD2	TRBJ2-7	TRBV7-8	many	CASRRDGGGATYEQYF	TGTGCCAGCAGGAGGGATGGCGGGGGGGCCACCTACGAGCAGTACTTC
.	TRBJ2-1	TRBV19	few	CASSITMNEQFF	TGTGCCAGTAGTATAACCATGAATGAGCAGTTCTTC
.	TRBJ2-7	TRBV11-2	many	CASSLASFAEEQYF	TGTGCCAGCAGCTTAGCATCTTTCGCGGAGGAGCAGTACTTC
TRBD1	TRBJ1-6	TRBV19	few	CASSPQQGLVNSPLHF	TGTGCCAGTAGTCCTCAACAGGGGCTGGTTAATTCACCCCTCCACTTT
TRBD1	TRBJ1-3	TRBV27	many	CASSFTGDRGNTIYF	TGTGCCAGCAGTTTCACGGGGGACAGAGGAAACACCATATATTTT
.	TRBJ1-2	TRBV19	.	CASSNPGTAGRPYGYIF	TGTGCCAGTAGCAATCCTGGCACCGCAGGGCGCCCGTATGGCTACATCTTC
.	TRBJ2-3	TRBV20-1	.	CSARGGARNTDTQYF	TGCAGTGCTAGAGGGGGGGCGCGTAACACAGATACGCAGTATTTT
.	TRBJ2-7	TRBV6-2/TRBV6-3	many	CASKIGGDYEQYF	TGTGCCAGCAAGATCGGAGGGGACTACGAGCAGTACTTC
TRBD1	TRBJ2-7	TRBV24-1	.	CATSDPTGIGANEQYF	TGTGCCACCAGTGACCCGACAGGGATCGGGGCCAACGAGCAGTACTTC
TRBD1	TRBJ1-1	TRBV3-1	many	CASSPTGGITEAFF	TGTGCCAGCAGTCCTACAGGGGGGATCACTGAAGCTTTCTTT
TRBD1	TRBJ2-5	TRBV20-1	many	CSATGTGTAQYF	TGCAGTGCCACCGGGACAGGGACGGCCCAGTACTTC
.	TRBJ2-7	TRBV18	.	CASSPDVTSYEQYF	TGTGCCAGCTCACCCGACGTGACCTCCTACGAGCAGTACTTC
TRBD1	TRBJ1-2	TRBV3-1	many	CASSLIPGQFADGYTF	TGTGCCAGCAGCCTAATACCGGGACAGTTTGCGGATGGCTACACCTTC
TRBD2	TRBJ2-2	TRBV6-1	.	CASSRVASGGINTGELFF	TGTGCCAGCTCCCGTGTGGCTAGCGGGGGGATAAACACCGGGGAGCTGTTTTTT
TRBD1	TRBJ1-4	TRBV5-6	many	CASSHVDRADEKLFF	TGTGCCAGCAGCCACGTAGACAGGGCGGATGAAAAACTGTTTTTT
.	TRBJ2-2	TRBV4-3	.	CASSQDRGTGELFF	TGCGCCAGCAGCCAAGATCGGGGCACCGGGGAGCTGTTTTTT
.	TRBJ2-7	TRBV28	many	CASSWLYEQYF	TGTGCCAGCAGCTGGCTCTACGAGCAGTACTTC
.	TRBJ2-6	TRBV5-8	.	CASSFFSGANVLTF	TGTGCCAGCAGCTTCTTCTCTGGGGCCAACGTCCTGACTTTC
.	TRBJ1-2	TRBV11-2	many	CASSITGIGYGYTF	TGTGCCAGCAGTATTACAGGGATCGGCTATGGCTACACCTTC
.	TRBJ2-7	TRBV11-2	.	CASSLDGIWMGYEQYF	TGTGCCAGCAGCTTAGATGGTATATGGATGGGGTACGAGCAGTACTTC
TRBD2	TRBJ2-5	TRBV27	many	CASRLLAGGRETQYF	TGTGCCAGCAGGTTACTAGCGGGGGGGCGAGAGACCCAGTACTTC
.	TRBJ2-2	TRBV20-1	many	CSATKGGELFF	TGCAGTGCTACAAAGGGCGGGGAGCTGTTTTTT
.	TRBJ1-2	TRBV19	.	CASSISVGDGYTF	TGTGCCAGTAGTATTAGCGTAGGGGATGGCTACACCTTC
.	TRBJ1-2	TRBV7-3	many	CASSAGGSYYGYTF	TGTGCCAGCAGCGCCGGAGGCAGCTACTATGGCTACACCTTC
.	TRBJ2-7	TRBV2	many	CAAGGGDEQYF	TGTGCCGCCGGCGGCGGCGACGAGCAGTACTTC